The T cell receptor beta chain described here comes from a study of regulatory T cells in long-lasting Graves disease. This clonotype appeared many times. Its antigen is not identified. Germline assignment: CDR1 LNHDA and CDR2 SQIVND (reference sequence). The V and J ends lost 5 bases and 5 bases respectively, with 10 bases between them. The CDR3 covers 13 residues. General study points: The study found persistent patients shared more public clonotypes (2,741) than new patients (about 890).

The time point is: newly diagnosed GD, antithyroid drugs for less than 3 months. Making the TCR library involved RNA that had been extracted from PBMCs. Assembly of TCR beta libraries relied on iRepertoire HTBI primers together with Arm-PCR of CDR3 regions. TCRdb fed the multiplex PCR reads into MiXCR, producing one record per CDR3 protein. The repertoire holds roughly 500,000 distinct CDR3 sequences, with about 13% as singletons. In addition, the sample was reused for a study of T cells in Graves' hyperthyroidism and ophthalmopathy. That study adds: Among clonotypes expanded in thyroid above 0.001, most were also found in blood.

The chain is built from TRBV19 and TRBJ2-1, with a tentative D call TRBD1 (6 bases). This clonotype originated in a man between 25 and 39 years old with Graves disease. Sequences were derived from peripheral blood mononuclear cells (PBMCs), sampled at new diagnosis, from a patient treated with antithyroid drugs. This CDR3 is CASSLDRNNEQFF. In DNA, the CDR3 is TGTGCCAGTAGTCTGGACAGAAACAATGAGCAGTTCTTC.